Presented here are 27 T cell receptor beta chains from one specimen sequenced in a study of cytomegalovirus exposure and HLA in healthy donors. PCR employed 60 Vbeta and 13 Jbeta primers. Clones were sequenced by immunoSEQ multiplex PCR, and TCRdb holds only the in-frame ones, with some missing. The sample has 200,000 to 250,000 clones; about 80% are singletons. What was sequenced was PBMCs. Source of these receptors: a woman aged 60-70 years in good health and CMV-seropositive.

This clone has a handful of counts. This chain uses TRBV5-1 with TRBJ2-1, with D possibly being TRBD2 (5 bases). This CDR3 region has 16 residues. Per the germline V gene, CDR1 is SGHRS and CDR2 is YFSETQ. Deletions cut 6 bases from V and 0 bases from J, with 16 bases between. The CDR3 DNA follows: TGCGCCAGCACCTTTAGAACTAGAGGCTCCTACAATGAGCAGTTCTTC. The encoded protein is CASTFRTRGSYNEQFF.

V gene TRBV5-4 combines with J gene TRBJ2-1, with D unclear. The CDR3 is 16 amino acids. CDR1 is SGHNT, CDR2 YYREEE, per germline (reference sequence). The V and J ends lost 4 bases and 8 bases respectively, with 22 bases between them. CDR3 DNA: TGTGCCAGCAGCCAGATCACTAAACCCCACCCCGATGAGCAGTTCTTC. Amino acids: CASSQITKPHPDEQFF. Full variable domain (missing parts from reference TRBV5-4 and TRBJ2-1): ETGVTQSPTHLIKTRGQQVTLRCSSQSGHNTVSWYQQALGQGPQFIFQYYREEENGRGNFPPRFSGLQFPNYSSELNVNALELDDSALYLCASSQITKPHPDEQFFGPGTRLTVL.

This chain links TRBV10-3 with TRBJ1-5, with D unclear. V was shortened by 3 bases and J by 0 bases, with 6 bases between the two germline ends. The CDR3 covers 14 residues. In germline, CDR1 is ENHRY, CDR2 SYGVKD. The CDR3 DNA sequence: TGTGCCATCAGTGACAGGAATAGCAATCAGCCCCAGCATTTT. Translated, it gives CAISDRNSNQPQHF.

This chain connects TRBV7-8 to TRBJ1-2; weak D call: TRBD1 (5 bases). Trimming removed 4 bases from V and 5 bases from J, with 14 bases in between. CDR3 length equals 14 residues. Germline V gene data show CDR1 as SGHVS and CDR2 as FQNEAQ. CDR3 sequence: CASSSGGGGYGYTF. CDR3 coding DNA: TGTGCCAGCAGCTCCGGGGGGGGAGGGTATGGCTACACCTTC.

This chain joins TRBV6-5 and TRBJ2-7; the D gene is possibly TRBD1 (5 bases). V was clipped by 8 bases and J by 6 bases, with 11 bases between them. The CDR3 contains 11 residues. Germline assignment: CDR1 MNHEY and CDR2 SVGAGI. The CDR3, as DNA: TGTGCCAGCTATAAAGGGGCCGAGCAGTACTTC. This codes for CASYKGAEQYF.

In its sample, this clone was seen a few times. The chain has TRBV7-9 and TRBJ1-1; no clear D gene. Trimming left V 5 bases short and J 0 bases short, with 16 bases between. The CDR3 totals 16 residues. Germline V gives CDR1 SEHNR, CDR2 FQNEAQ (reference sequence). This CDR3 is CASSPLGLVMNTEAFF. CDR3 nucleotide sequence: TGTGCCAGCAGCCCCCTGGGCCTTGTGATGAACACTGAAGCTTTCTTT.

The chain has TRBV6-6 and TRBJ2-3; possibly TRBD2 for D (6 bases). Germline loops: CDR1 MNHNY, CDR2 SVGAGI (reference sequence). The CDR3 consists of 14 residues. Trimming shortened V by 4 bases and J by 1 base, and 9 bases separated the two germline ends. Here the CDR3 DNA reads TGTGCCAGCAGTTCAGCGGGCGGCACAGATACGCAGTATTTT. It translates to CASSSAGGTDTQYF.

This clone occurred a few times. The chain is built from TRBV11-2 and TRBJ1-3; 7 bases match TRBD1. Per germline, CDR1 SGHAT and CDR2 FQNNGV. J gave up 4 bases and V 11 bases, and 5 bases lay outside the gene matches. The CDR3 sequence is 12 residues long. The CDR3 DNA reads as TGTGCCCTATCGGACAGGGGAAACACCATATATTTT. Its protein product is CALSDRGNTIYF.

The rearrangement uses TRBV18 and TRBJ1-1; 7 bases align to TRBD1. This CDR3 has 17 residues. Germline CDR1 KGHSH, CDR2 LQKENI. V shed 4 bases and J 0 bases; nucleotides not matched to a gene: 11. CDR3: CASSQTTGWSMNTEAFF. For the CDR3, the DNA is TGTGCCAGCTCACAGACGACAGGGTGGTCCATGAACACTGAAGCTTTCTTT. Using reference TRBV18 and TRBJ1-1 for the parts outside the CDR3, the full variable domain is NAGVMQNPRHLVRRRGQEARLRCSPMKGHSHVYWYRQLPEEGLKFMVYLQKENIIDESGMPKERFSAEFPKEGPSILRIQQVVRGDSAAYFCASSQTTGWSMNTEAFFGQGTRLTVV.

This chain joins TRBV14 and TRBJ2-1; a weak D match, TRBD2 (6 bases). This CDR3 is 14 amino acids long. V gave up 6 bases and J gave up 4 bases, with 13 bases separating them. Germline V lookup: CDR1 SGHDN, CDR2 FVKESK. Here the CDR3 DNA reads TGTGCCAGCAGGGTGGGAGGTTTGTACAATGAGCAGTTCTTC. This codes for CASRVGGLYNEQFF. The entire variable domain, with the rest obtained from reference TRBV14 and TRBJ2-1, is as follows: EAGVTQFPSHSVIEKGQTVTLRCDPISGHDNLYWYRRVMGKEIKFLLHFVKESKQDESGMPNNRFLAERTGGTYSTLKVQPAELEDSGVYFCASRVGGLYNEQFFGPGTRLTVL.

The chain is built from TRBV6-5 and TRBJ2-1; 10 bases match TRBD2. The CDR3 has 15 amino acids. Losses at the gene ends were 6 bases for V and 4 bases for J; bases not matched to a gene: 6. The germline V gene encodes CDR1 MNHEY and CDR2 SVGAGI. The CDR3 here is CASRPGTSAYNEQFF. The CDR3 DNA reads as TGTGCCAGCAGACCCGGGACTAGCGCATACAATGAGCAGTTCTTC.

The chain employs TRBV5-4 and TRBJ2-2; TRBD2 agrees at 8 bases. The CDR3 is 15 amino acids. V lost 3 bases and J lost 6; bases outside the gene matches: 7. Looked up from germline, CDR1 is SGHNT and CDR2 is YYREEE (reference sequence). The CDR3 reads CASSSGTSIAGELFF. The CDR3 DNA sequence: TGTGCCAGCAGCTCCGGGACTAGTATCGCCGGGGAGCTGTTTTTT.

This chain joins TRBV27 and TRBJ2-3; D is unclear. Trimming removed 4 bases at V and 4 bases at J, with 9 bases between. CDR3 length: 13 amino acids. Germline loops: CDR1 MNHEY, CDR2 SMNVEV (reference sequence). In DNA form, the CDR3 reads TGTGCCAGCAGTTCTCAGGATCCAGATACGCAGTATTTT. Its translation: CASSSQDPDTQYF.

This clone came up a few times. This chain connects TRBV7-9 to TRBJ1-1; 7 bases map to TRBD1. Germline CDR1 SEHNR, CDR2 FQNEAQ (reference sequence). The CDR3 totals 15 residues. V shed 2 bases, J shed 0 bases, and the junction held 3 bases outside the gene matches. Written as DNA, the CDR3 is TGTGCCAGCAGCTTATTGACAGGGATGAACACTGAAGCTTTCTTT. Protein product: CASSLLTGMNTEAFF.

This clone was seen a few times. The genes are TRBV5-1 and TRBJ2-7; D perhaps matches TRBD1 (5 bases). CDR1 is SGHRS, CDR2 YFSETQ, per germline. CDR3 size: 14 residues. V was trimmed by 0 bases and J by 5 bases, leaving 12 bases between them. CDR3: CASSLAGYGDEQYF. For the CDR3, the DNA is TGCGCCAGCAGCTTGGCAGGGTATGGGGACGAGCAGTACTTC.

V gene TRBV2 combines with J gene TRBJ2-7; D is unresolved. CDR1 and CDR2 (germline): SNHLY, FYNNEI. CDR3 length equals 12 residues. V lost 6 bases and J 0 bases, leaving 6 bases between the germline ends. The CDR3, as DNA: TGTGCCAGCAGGCCCGGCTCCTACGAGCAGTACTTC. The encoded protein is CASRPGSYEQYF.

The chain combines TRBV27 with TRBJ2-1; the match to TRBD2 covers 9 bases. The V segment lost 5 bases and the J segment 2 bases; nucleotides outside the gene matches: 4. This CDR3 has 15 amino acids. From germline, CDR1 is MNHEY and CDR2 SMNVEV (reference sequence). The CDR3 bases are TGTGCCAGCAGTCCCTTAGCGGGAGCCTACAATGAGCAGTTCTTC. Translated: CASSPLAGAYNEQFF.

V gene TRBV5-4 combines with J gene TRBJ1-1, with a possible D match to TRBD1 (5 bases). The germline gives CDR1 SGHNT, CDR2 YYREEE (reference sequence). Trimming shortened V by 4 bases and J by 1 base, and 20 bases separated the two germline ends. The CDR3 consists of 17 residues. The CDR3 loop is CASSRGGTDPWNTEAFF. The CDR3 DNA reads TGTGCCAGCAGCCGGGGCGGGACCGATCCCTGGAACACTGAAGCTTTCTTT.

The chain couples TRBV5-1 to TRBJ1-4; 7 bases are a match to TRBD1. Trimming took 5 bases from V and 6 from J; bases not matched to a gene: 7. The CDR3 runs 14 residues. Germline V gene data show CDR1 as SGHRS and CDR2 as YFSETQ. The chain's CDR3 is CASRTTGSYEKLFF. The CDR3 DNA reads TGCGCCAGCAGGACGACAGGGAGCTATGAAAAACTGTTTTTT.

The chain links TRBV29-1 to TRBJ2-5; D remains unclear. Germline CDR1 SQVTM, CDR2 ANQGSEA. V lost 4 bases and J 4 bases, leaving 16 bases between the germline ends. This CDR3 has 14 residues. In nucleotides, the CDR3 is TGCAGCGTTGGGAGACTTCACGCCGTAGAGACCCAGTACTTC. This gives the protein CSVGRLHAVETQYF. Looking up the rest from reference TRBV29-1 and TRBJ2-5 gives the full variable domain: SAVISQKPSRDICQRGTSLTIQCQVDSQVTMMFWYRQQPGQSLTLIATANQGSEATYESGFVIDKFPISRPNLTFSTLTVSNMSPEDSSIYLCSVGRLHAVETQYFGPGTRLLVL.

The chain has TRBV7-2 and TRBJ2-1; D gene ambiguous. Trimming pared 6 bases from V and 0 bases from J, leaving 12 bases between. Germline V gene sequence: CDR1 SGHTA, CDR2 FQGNSA. This CDR3 has 15 amino acids. In nucleotides, the CDR3 is TGTGCCAGCAGACTAACACCGAGCTCCTACAATGAGCAGTTCTTC. Protein sequence: CASRLTPSSYNEQFF.

The chain couples TRBV29-1 to TRBJ1-1; TRBD1 agrees at 10 bases. Germline CDR1 and CDR2: SQVTM and ANQGSEA. The junction had 5 bases not matched to a gene; V was cut back by 7 bases and J by 0 bases. The CDR3 is made up of 14 amino acids. CDR3 amino acids: CSGWDRGMNTEAFF. In DNA, the CDR3 is TGCAGCGGATGGGACAGGGGAATGAACACTGAAGCTTTCTTT.

The CDR3 sequence: CASSEEGWAGYEQYF. The CDR3, as DNA: TGCGCCAGCAGTGAAGAGGGCTGGGCCGGCTACGAGCAGTACTTC. The chain couples TRBV10-1 to TRBJ2-7, with a tentative D call TRBD2 (5 bases). Germline CDR1 reads WNHNN; CDR2 reads SYGVQD (reference sequence). V lost 3 bases, J lost 3 bases, and 15 bases lay in between. The CDR3 has 15 amino acids.

This chain connects TRBV18 to TRBJ1-5; 7 bases agree with TRBD1. V dropped 3 bases and J dropped 4; count of bases not matched to a gene: 3. Germline CDR1 KGHSH, CDR2 LQKENI. The CDR3 is 14 amino acids. Here the CDR3 DNA reads TGTGCCAGCTCACCGGGACAGCCTAATCAGCCCCAGCATTTT. Its protein product is CASSPGQPNQPQHF.

There are a few counts of this clone. The chain is built from TRBV6-7 and TRBJ2-7; no definite D call. TRBV6-7 is filed as an ORF, its function uncertain. The V end lost 8 bases, the J end lost 6 bases, and 20 bases lay between the germline ends. The CDR3 is 14 residues long. For the CDR3, the DNA is TGTGCCAGCCCCCTGGGCAGGCCTATCCGCGAGCAGTACTTC. It encodes CASPLGRPIREQYF.

V is TRBV7-9 and J is TRBJ1-5, with D maybe TRBD1 (6 bases). The CDR3 has 14 amino acids. The V gene's germline CDR1 is SEHNR and CDR2 FQNEAQ (reference sequence). V was trimmed by 6 bases and J by 2 bases, leaving 11 bases between them. The CDR3 protein is CASRQGNGNQPQHF. In DNA form, the CDR3 reads TGTGCCAGCAGACAGGGCAACGGCAATCAGCCCCAGCATTTT.

The chain joins TRBV6-5 to TRBJ2-7; TRBD1 matches 8 bases. With V trimmed by 0 bases and J by 5 bases, 6 bases remained unmatched. The CDR3 spans 15 residues. Germline V gene sequence: CDR1 MNHEY, CDR2 SVGAGI. The CDR3 DNA sequence: TGTGCCAGCAGTTACTCCCTAACAGGGGGAGACGAGCAGTACTTC. Translated, it gives CASSYSLTGGDEQYF.